This T cell receptor (beta chain) was identified during a study of OX40 agonist ivuxolimab in advanced cancers. Here immunoSEQ multiplex PCR was the method, and the copy in TCRdb shows in-frame clones only, minus some. This sample has approximately 30,000 clones, with about 80% found just once. With 1 base removed from V and 1 base from J, the gap between germline ends came to 14 bases. Germline-derived CDR1 and CDR2 are SNHLY and FYNNEI. The CDR3 extends over 16 amino acids. This TCR was sampled from an adult with an advanced solid tumor such as melanoma, head and neck, liver or kidney cancer. This sequence joins TRBV2 and TRBJ2-7; tentative D call: TRBD2 (6 bases). Sample: CD4+ or CD8+ T cells sorted from blood, taken in a trial of the OX40 agonist ivuxolimab. The CDR3: CASSEEDSGPSYEQYF. CDR3 in DNA: TGTGCCAGCAGTGAAGAGGATAGCGGTCCGTCCTACGAGCAGTACTTC.